This T cell receptor beta chain appears in the sequencing data of a study of blood T cells in healthy people across ages. Primed by a sample-barcoded 5' primer and a J-beta primer mix, a second PCR proceeded for roughly 7 to 11 cycles. No fewer than 3 million CDR3-containing paired-end reads came from each sample. MiXCR, run by TCRdb on the 5' RACE reads, gives a single entry per CDR3 protein. The data show 1.5 million or so distinct CDR3 sequences, less than 45% seen once. Each donor had around 9.2 milliliters of peripheral blood drawn. The authors extracted at least 6 micrograms of total RNA per sample. CDR3 length equals 12 residues. Per germline, CDR1 SQVTM and CDR2 ANQGSEA. The germline V and J ends were trimmed by 4 bases and 7 bases, with 11 bases remaining between them.

The source material was blood. The receptor was isolated from a woman aged 18-35 years in good health. V usage is TRBV29-1 and J usage is TRBJ2-1; D is ambiguous. Here the CDR3 reads CSVVIRWNEQFF. The CDR3 nucleotides read TGCAGCGTTGTGATTCGGTGGAATGAGCAGTTCTTC.